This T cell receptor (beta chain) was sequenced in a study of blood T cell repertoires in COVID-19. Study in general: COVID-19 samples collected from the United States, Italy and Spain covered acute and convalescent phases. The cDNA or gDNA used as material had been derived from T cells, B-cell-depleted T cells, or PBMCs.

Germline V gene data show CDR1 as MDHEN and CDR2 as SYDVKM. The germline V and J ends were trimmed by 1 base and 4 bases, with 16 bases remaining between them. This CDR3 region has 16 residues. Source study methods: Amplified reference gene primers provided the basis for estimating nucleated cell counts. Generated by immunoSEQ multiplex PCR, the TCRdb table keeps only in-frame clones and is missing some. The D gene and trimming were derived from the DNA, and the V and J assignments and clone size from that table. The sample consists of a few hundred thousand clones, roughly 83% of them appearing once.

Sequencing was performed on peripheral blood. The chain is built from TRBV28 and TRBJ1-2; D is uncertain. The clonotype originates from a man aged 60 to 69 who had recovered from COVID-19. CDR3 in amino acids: CASSLSGIGYAYGYTF. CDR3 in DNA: TGTGCCAGCAGTTTATCGGGTATCGGGTATGCCTATGGCTACACCTTC.